These T cell receptor beta chains were read from a single sample in a study of T cell repertoires in cytomegalovirus infection. From the reads, TCRdb called clonotypes with MiXCR, one entry per CDR3 protein. The table has about 740,000 distinct CDR3 sequences, 35% seen once; the top ten hold around 3%. Sequencing was done on a sample of PBMCs. The receptor set was obtained from a human donor in good health (CMV status not recorded). Some clones in this sample may be carry-over from other donors' samples. Each CDR3 is given with its conserved first and last residue. A D gene is named only where the DNA matches it firmly. Some rows mark clone size as missing; the rest say once, few, many or name a class of expanded clone.

>-|TRBV7-8|many|TRBJ1-3
TGTGCCAGCAGCTTAGATAGAGGAGTACGAGGAAACACCATATATTTT
CASSLDRGVRGNTIYF
>TRBD2|TRBV28|few|TRBJ2-7
TGTGCCAGCAGTCGGGCCAGCGGGGGGGCCTACGAGCAGTACTTC
CASSRASGGAYEQYF
>TRBD1|TRBV5-5|-|TRBJ1-1
TGTGCCAGCAGTCAGGACAGGGGGAAGACTGAAGCTTTCTTT
CASSQDRGKTEAFF
>-|TRBV28|-|TRBJ2-1
TGTGCCAGCAGTTTTCCGGGAAGATTTAGGAATGAGCAGTTCTTC
CASSFPGRFRNEQFF
>-|TRBV18|-|TRBJ2-7
TGTGCCAGCTCATCGGACCGCAGGCTAGAGGAATACGAGCAGTACTTC
CASSSDRRLEEYEQYF
>TRBD1|TRBV7-6|many|TRBJ2-7
TGTGCCAGCAGCTTAGCAACAGGACAGGGGTACGAGCAGTACTTC
CASSLATGQGYEQYF
>TRBD1|TRBV12-3/TRBV12-4|-|TRBJ1-2
TGTGCCAGCAGTTCCCGGGACAGGGGTAGGGATGGCTACACCTTC
CASSSRDRGRDGYTF
>-|TRBV6-2/TRBV6-3|-|TRBJ2-3
TGTGCCAGTGGGGACCATCCTCGCACAGATACGCAGTATTTT
CASGDHPRTDTQYF
>-|TRBV20-1|few|TRBJ1-2
TGCAGTGCTAGAGATTGGGGGGGAAGGGGCTATGGCTACACCTTC
CSARDWGGRGYGYTF
>-|TRBV19|-|TRBJ1-5
TGTGCCAGTAGTACAGGGACAAATCAGCCCCAGCATTTT
CASSTGTNQPQHF
>TRBD2|TRBV7-6|-|TRBJ2-7
TGTGCCAGCAGCTTAGAACTAGCGGGGGCCTTGTACGAGCAGTACTTC
CASSLELAGALYEQYF
>-|TRBV14|-|TRBJ1-5
TGTGCCAGCAGCCAAGGGAACAATCAGCCCCAGCATTTT
CASSQGNNQPQHF
>-|TRBV7-9|few|TRBJ1-5
TGTGCCAGCAGCTTAAATACCCCCAATCAGCCCCAGCATTTT
CASSLNTPNQPQHF
>-|TRBV7-2|many|TRBJ2-2
TGTGCCAGCAGCTTCCACGGCACCGGGGAGCTGTTTTTT
CASSFHGTGELFF
>-|TRBV18|-|TRBJ2-3
TGTGCCAGCTCACCATTATACCGGCGGGACCCGCCAGATACGCAGTATTTT
CASSPLYRRDPPDTQYF
>-|TRBV28|-|TRBJ2-7
TGTGCCAGCAGTTTGCTGACGGATTTCTACGAGCAGTACTTC
CASSLLTDFYEQYF
>-|TRBV6-4|-|TRBJ2-1
TGTGCCAGCAGTGACGGGAATTCCTACAATGAGCAGTTCTTC
CASSDGNSYNEQFF
>-|TRBV3-1|-|TRBJ1-1
TGTGCCAGCGAGATGAGCGGACTGAGGGAAGCTTTCTTT
CASEMSGLREAFF
>-|TRBV2|-|TRBJ1-5
TGTGCCAGCAGGCAGGATGTGAATCAGCCCCAGCATTTT
CASRQDVNQPQHF
>TRBD1|TRBV20-1|-|TRBJ1-2
TGCAGTGCCGCTGACAGGGATGGCTACACCTTC
CSAADRDGYTF
>-|TRBV7-6|many|TRBJ1-1
TGTGCCAGCAGCACTACCGACCAGAACACTGAAGCTTTCTTT
CASSTTDQNTEAFF
>TRBD1|TRBV7-9|few|TRBJ1-1
TGTGCCAGCAGCCCCGACAGGGGAGGGAACACTGAAGCTTTCTTT
CASSPDRGGNTEAFF
>-|TRBV10-3|many|TRBJ1-5
TGTGCCACCCGACAGGGCAATCAGCCCCAGCATTTT
CATRQGNQPQHF
>-|TRBV15|-|TRBJ1-1
TGTGCCACCAGCAGAGCCGGAGGGGAACGTAGGGCTTCCTTT
CATSRAGGERRASF
>-|TRBV19|-|TRBJ1-2
TGTGCCAGTAGCCCCTCCGTGGGGGTACAGGGCCACTATGGCTACACCTTC
CASSPSVGVQGHYGYTF
>-|TRBV6-5|-|TRBJ1-2
TGTGCCAGCAGCGAAGGCCGGGACTACACCTTC
CASSEGRDYTF
>-|TRBV5-1|few|TRBJ2-1
TGCGCCAGCAGCGAGGCAGATGAGCAGTTCTTC
CASSEADEQFF
>-|TRBV7-2|many|TRBJ2-5
TGTGCCAGCAGCTCAGACATTCTCCCATACTTC
CASSSDILPYF
>TRBD2|TRBV28|few|TRBJ2-7
TGTGCCAGCAGTTTAAGTCCCAGCGGGGGGGCCGGCGAGCAGTACTTC
CASSLSPSGGAGEQYF
>-|TRBV10-3|-|TRBJ2-7
TGTGCCACATCACGGGGGTCCGGTCACGAGCAGTACTTC
CATSRGSGHEQYF
>TRBD2|TRBV28|-|TRBJ2-1
TGTGCCAGCAGTCTTAGCGGGAGGTTCTACAATGAGCAGTTCTTC
CASSLSGRFYNEQFF